This TCR beta chain was sequenced during a study of control samples from healthy donors and cancer patients. The method was immunoSEQ multiplex PCR; TCRdb's version includes in-frame clones alone and lacks a portion of them. The table records about 140,000 clones, roughly 89% of them present only once. CDR3 size: 16 residues. Germline V gene lookup returns CDR1 MNHNY and CDR2 SVGAGI (reference sequence). V lost 4 bases, J lost 4 bases, and 10 bases stayed unmatched. This receptor was taken from a man aged 18 to 35 in good health. Input material: blood. This chain connects TRBV6-6 to TRBJ1-3; 7 positions match TRBD1. The CDR3 nucleotides read TGTGCCAGCAGTTGGGGTACAGGGGTCTCCGGAAACACCATATATTTT. The encoded protein is CASSWGTGVSGNTIYF.